This T cell receptor beta chain was sequenced in a study of identical twins (dated by TCRdb to the mid-2010s). Looking at the study overall: To test whether fetal clonotypes persist, this study deep-sequenced TCR alpha and beta repertoires from monozygotic twins, from unrelated adults of various ages, and from cord blood. To rule out contamination, replicate twin experiments were performed at different times with different library preparation protocols. Broader findings and caveats from the paper: Fewer insertions were carried by abundant cord blood beta clonotypes, a similar but weaker trend appeared in young adult naive repertoires, and no such trend appeared in memory repertoires. In monozygotic twins, out-of-frame TCR alpha sharing was systematically underestimated by recombination models, although the models agreed with sharing between unrelated individuals. Zero-insertion analyses could be partly confounded by invariant T cells such as MAIT and iNKT, although diverse VJ usage argued against such confounding for most clonotypes. Compared with coincidental sharing between unrelated individuals, out-of-frame TCR alpha sequences shared between twins showed an excess of sequences with low generation probability. A weaker excess of twin sharing was found in beta out-of-frame sequences because the signal-to-noise ratio was lowered by fewer shared sequences. Because the same donors could not be followed over many years, the conclusions relied on cross-sectional statistical analysis.

CDR1 is given as DFQATT and CDR2 as SNEGSKA, both from the germline V gene (reference sequence). V trim: 0 bases; J trim: 14 bases; unmatched bases: 11. The CDR3 numbers 15 residues from cysteine through phenylalanine. The CDR3 DNA has 45 bases and is translated from base 1. Every donor in the study was a healthy Caucasian. Three pairs of female monozygotic twins, all aged roughly 18 to 30 years, made up the twin cohort. Positive isolation kits from Invitrogen were used to isolate the CD4+ and CD8+ T cell populations. This clonotype has just a few counts. Its antigen is not yet known. No base quality values were provided; no much bigger clone lies one nucleotide off. The library came from 5' RACE. Sequencing was carried out with an Illumina HiSeq 2000. Template switching added a universal primer binding site, and the final cDNA carried a unique molecular identifier that allowed TCR cDNA molecules to be counted accurately. Specific primers in the conserved constant-segment region were used to synthesize first-strand cDNA for TCR alpha and beta chains. Each cDNA library was double barcoded, with a SMART-Mk sample barcode plus Illumina barcodes, to control for contamination. TruSeq adapter sequences along with Illumina sample barcodes were introduced in two successive PCR steps. The TCR alpha and beta cDNA libraries were sequenced on the Illumina HiSeq platform using custom primers. The source study handled its data this way. MiGEC was used to process raw reads and extract unique molecular identifiers, and MiXCR was used to find CDR3 positions. For each individual, recombination models were inferred using an EM algorithm with the repgenHMM and IGoR tools. The analysis of shared clonotypes was done with the tcR package in R, with sharing normalized by the product of cloneset sizes. Out-of-frame nonproductive sequences were analyzed to study raw recombination free of thymic and clonal selection effects. The public reads were quality trimmed at Q25 with fastp and then assembled into clones with MiXCR by TCRdb, keeping productive beta chains. When rows share a CDR3 protein, they turn into one entry using the most common DNA and genes. The V and J calls were determined by TCRdb, not by the authors. The sample table holds about 490,000 distinct CDR3 sequences, of which 12% to 15% were seen once. Of the sample, 0.44% falls within the top ten clones.

The same sample was also used in a study of yellow fever vaccine responses in identical twins. Drawing on the second study: The T cell response to vaccination in identical twins was reported by the authors to appear partly convergent and partly personalized. In identical twins, the study followed T cell clones that responded to the vaccine with precision.

The V and J segments used are TRBV20-1 and TRBJ1-6; TRBD1 aligns with 9 central bases. Sequenced sample: CD4+ T cells sorted from blood. This receptor was obtained from a woman aged 18-35 years in good health. The DNA reads TGCAGTGCTAGAGATACCGGGACAGGGAGTGTGACCCTCCACTTT. This translates into CSARDTGTGSVTLHF.